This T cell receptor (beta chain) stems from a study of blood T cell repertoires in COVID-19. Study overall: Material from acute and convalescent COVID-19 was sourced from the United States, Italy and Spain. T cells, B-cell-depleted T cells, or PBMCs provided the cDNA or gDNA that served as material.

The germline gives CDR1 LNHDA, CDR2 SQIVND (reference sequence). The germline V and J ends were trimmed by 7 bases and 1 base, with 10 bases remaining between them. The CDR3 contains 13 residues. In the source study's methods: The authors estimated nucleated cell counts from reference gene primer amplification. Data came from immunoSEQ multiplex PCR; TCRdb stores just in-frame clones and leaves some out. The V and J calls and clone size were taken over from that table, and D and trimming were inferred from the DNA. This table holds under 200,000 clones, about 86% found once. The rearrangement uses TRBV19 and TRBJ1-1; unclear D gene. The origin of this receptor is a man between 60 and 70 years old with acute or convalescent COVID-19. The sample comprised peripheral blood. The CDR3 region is CASMVARNTEAFF. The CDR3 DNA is TGTGCCAGTATGGTGGCTCGGAACACTGAAGCTTTCTTT.